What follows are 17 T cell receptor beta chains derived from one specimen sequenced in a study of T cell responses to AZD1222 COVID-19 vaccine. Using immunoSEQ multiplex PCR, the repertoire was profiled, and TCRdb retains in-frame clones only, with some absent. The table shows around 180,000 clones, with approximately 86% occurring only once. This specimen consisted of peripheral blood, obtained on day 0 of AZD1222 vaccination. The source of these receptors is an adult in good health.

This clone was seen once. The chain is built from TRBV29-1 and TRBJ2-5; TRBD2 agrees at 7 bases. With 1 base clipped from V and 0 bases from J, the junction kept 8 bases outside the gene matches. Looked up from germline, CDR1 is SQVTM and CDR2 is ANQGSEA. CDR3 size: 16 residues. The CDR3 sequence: CSVEGGGSPYQETQYF. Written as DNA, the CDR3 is TGCAGCGTTGAAGGGGGGGGATCCCCGTACCAAGAGACCCAGTACTTC.

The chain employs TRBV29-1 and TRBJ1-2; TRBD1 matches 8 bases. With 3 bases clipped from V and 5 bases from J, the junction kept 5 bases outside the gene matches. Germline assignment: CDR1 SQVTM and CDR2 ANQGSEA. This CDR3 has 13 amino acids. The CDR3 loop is CSVEDRASYGYTF. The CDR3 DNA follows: TGCAGCGTTGAGGACAGGGCATCGTATGGCTACACCTTC.

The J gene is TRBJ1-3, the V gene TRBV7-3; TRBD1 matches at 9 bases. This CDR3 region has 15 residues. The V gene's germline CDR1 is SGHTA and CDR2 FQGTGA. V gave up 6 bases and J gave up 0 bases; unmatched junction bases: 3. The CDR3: CASSPQGASGNTIYF. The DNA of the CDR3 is TGTGCCAGCAGTCCACAGGGGGCCTCTGGAAACACCATATATTTT.

This CDR3 is CASSELTGGRSYEQYF. DNA of the CDR3: TGTGCCAGCAGCGAACTTACAGGGGGCAGATCCTACGAGCAGTACTTC. V and J are TRBV11-2 and TRBJ2-7; the match to TRBD1 covers 9 bases. Germline lookup yields CDR1 SGHAT and CDR2 FQNNGV. The V gene end was trimmed by 5 bases and the J gene end by 1 base; junction bases not matched to a gene: 9. The CDR3 loop spans 16 amino acids.

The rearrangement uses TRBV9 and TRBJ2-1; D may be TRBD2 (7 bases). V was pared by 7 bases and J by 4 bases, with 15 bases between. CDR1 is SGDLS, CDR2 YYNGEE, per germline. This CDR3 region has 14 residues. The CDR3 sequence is CASSTGGRYNEQFF. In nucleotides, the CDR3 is TGTGCCAGCTCGACGGGGGGCCGATACAATGAGCAGTTCTTC.

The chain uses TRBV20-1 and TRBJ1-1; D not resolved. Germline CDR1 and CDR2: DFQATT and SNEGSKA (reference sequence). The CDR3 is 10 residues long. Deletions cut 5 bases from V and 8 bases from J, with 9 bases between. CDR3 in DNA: TGCAGTGCTCTTGGGGAGGAAGCTTTCTTT. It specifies CSALGEEAFF.

The CDR3 bases are TGCGCCAGCAGCTTGGAGCCGAGGGGAAACTCTGGAAACACCATATATTTT. Translation: CASSLEPRGNSGNTIYF. This sequence joins TRBV5-1 and TRBJ1-3, with D possibly being TRBD1 (5 bases). Germline V gene data show CDR1 as SGHRS and CDR2 as YFSETQ. CDR3 length: 17 amino acids. With 0 bases removed from V and 0 bases from J, the gap between germline ends came to 13 bases.

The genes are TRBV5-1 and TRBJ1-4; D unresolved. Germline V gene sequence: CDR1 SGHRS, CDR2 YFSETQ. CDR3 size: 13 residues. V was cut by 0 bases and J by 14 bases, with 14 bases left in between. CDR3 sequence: CASSLEPGAGLFF. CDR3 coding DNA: TGCGCCAGCAGCTTGGAGCCTGGAGCTGGCCTGTTTTTT.

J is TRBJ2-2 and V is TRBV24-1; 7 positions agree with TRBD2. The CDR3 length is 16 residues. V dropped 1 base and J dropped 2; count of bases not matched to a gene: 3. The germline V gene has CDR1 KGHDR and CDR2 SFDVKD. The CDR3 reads CATSDLGRGNTGELFF. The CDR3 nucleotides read TGTGCCACCAGTGATTTAGGGAGGGGAAACACCGGGGAGCTGTTTTTT.

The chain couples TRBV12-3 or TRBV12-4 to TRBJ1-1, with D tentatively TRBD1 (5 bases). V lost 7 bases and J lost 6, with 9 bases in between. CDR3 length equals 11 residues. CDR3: CASNSGSEAFF. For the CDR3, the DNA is TGTGCCAGCAACTCAGGGTCTGAAGCTTTCTTT.

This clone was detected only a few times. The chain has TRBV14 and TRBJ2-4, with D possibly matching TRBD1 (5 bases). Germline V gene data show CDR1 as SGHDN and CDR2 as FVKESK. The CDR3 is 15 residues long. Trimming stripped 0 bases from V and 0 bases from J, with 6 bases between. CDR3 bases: TGTGCCAGCAGCCAAGAGGGGCTAGCCAAAAACATTCAGTACTTC. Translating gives CASSQEGLAKNIQYF.

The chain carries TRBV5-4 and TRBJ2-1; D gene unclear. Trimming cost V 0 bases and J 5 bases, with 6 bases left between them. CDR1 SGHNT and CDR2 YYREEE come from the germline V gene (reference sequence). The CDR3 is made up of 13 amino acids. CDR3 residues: CASSLGPNNEQFF. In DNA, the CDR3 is TGTGCCAGCAGCTTGGGTCCTAACAATGAGCAGTTCTTC. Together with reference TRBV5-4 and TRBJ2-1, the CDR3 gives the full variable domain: ETGVTQSPTHLIKTRGQQVTLRCSSQSGHNTVSWYQQALGQGPQFIFQYYREEENGRGNFPPRFSGLQFPNYSSELNVNALELDDSALYLCASSLGPNNEQFFGPGTRLTVL.

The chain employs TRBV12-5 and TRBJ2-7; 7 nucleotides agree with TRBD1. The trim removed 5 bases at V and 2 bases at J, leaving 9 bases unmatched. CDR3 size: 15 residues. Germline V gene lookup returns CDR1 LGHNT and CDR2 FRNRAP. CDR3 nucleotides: TGTGCTAGTGGTCCGTGGGACAGACCTCCCTACGAGCAGTACTTC. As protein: CASGPWDRPPYEQYF.

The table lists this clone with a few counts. The CDR3 coding sequence is TGTGCCAGCAGTACTCGGACGGACATGAACACTGAAGCTTTCTTT. This encodes CASSTRTDMNTEAFF. V usage is TRBV25-1 and J usage is TRBJ1-1, with a tentative D call TRBD1 (5 bases). Trimming took 5 bases from V and 0 from J, leaving 13 bases between them. The CDR3 length is 15 residues. The germline gives CDR1 MGHDK, CDR2 SYGVNS. The full variable domain, its missing parts supplied by reference TRBV25-1 and TRBJ1-1, is EADIYQTPRYLVIGTGKKITLECSQTMGHDKMYWYQQDPGMELHLIHYSYGVNSTEKGDLSSESTVSRIRTEHFPLTLESARPSHTSQYLCASSTRTDMNTEAFFGQGTRLTVV.

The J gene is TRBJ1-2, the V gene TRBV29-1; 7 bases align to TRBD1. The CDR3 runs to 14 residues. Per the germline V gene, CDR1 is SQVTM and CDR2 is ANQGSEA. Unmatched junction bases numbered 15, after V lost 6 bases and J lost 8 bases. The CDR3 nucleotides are TGCAGCGTCCTTATTCTTGACAGGGAGGGGGGCTACACCTTC. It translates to CSVLILDREGGYTF.

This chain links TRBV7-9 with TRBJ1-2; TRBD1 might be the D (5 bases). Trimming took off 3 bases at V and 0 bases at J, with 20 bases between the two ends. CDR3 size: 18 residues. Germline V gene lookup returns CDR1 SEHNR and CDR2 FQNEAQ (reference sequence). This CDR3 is CASSFGAPRQTSNYGYTF. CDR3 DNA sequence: TGTGCCAGCAGCTTTGGGGCCCCCAGGCAAACGTCTAACTATGGCTACACCTTC.

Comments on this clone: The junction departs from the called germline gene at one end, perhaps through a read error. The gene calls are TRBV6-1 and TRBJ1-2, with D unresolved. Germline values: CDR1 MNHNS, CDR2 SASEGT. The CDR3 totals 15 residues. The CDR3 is CASTEAGGPGYGYTF. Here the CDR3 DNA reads TGTGCCAGCACTGAAGCGGGAGGGCCGGGCTATGGCTACACCTTC.